This T cell receptor beta chain was recovered during a study of regulatory T cells in long-lasting Graves disease (dated by TCRdb to about 2021). Regarding the complete study: Patients with newly diagnosed Graves' disease had been on antithyroid drugs for under 3 months. Persistent Graves' disease patients were compared with newly diagnosed Graves' disease patients by peripheral blood TCR sequencing and RNA sequencing. The study was registered as a clinical trial and conducted in China. TCR sequencing covered approximately 13 persistent and around 20 newly diagnosed Graves' disease patients, 33 samples in total. Study-wide conclusions, independent of this receptor: Persistent disease showed preferential use of TRBV28, TRBJ1-2 and TRBJ2-5, whereas newly diagnosed disease favored TRBV20-1 and TRBJ2-1. Persistent patients shared more public clonotypes among themselves (2,741) than newly diagnosed patients did (over 950). Because the primary lesion, thyroid tissue, could not be accessed, the study looked at peripheral blood alone. Compared with newly diagnosed patients, persistent Graves' disease patients had lower TCR Shannon entropy and fewer highly expanded clones, which suggests clonal expansion. Only the TCR beta chain was sequenced and analyzed. The authors noted that the small sample size was a limitation that may lower accuracy.

As concerns this clonotype: It lacks a known antigen. Base qualities are not at hand, and no much larger clone is one base apart.

Receptor libraries were prepared by multiplex PCR. Sequenced on an Illumina HiSeq 4000. iRepertoire HTBI primers and Arm-PCR amplification of CDR3 regions were used to construct TCR beta libraries. Gel purification was performed on PCR products prior to sequencing. Per the authors' processing: Across samples, around 62 TRBV and roughly 15 TRBJ segments were identified and used for gene usage analysis of CDR3 amino acid clonotypes. Filtered high-quality paired reads were merged into contigs using COPE and FqMerger. Contigs were aligned with BLAST to IMGT TRBV, TRBD and TRBJ reference genes, and CDR3 was defined per IMGT. Any clonotype with a frequency above 0.1% was classified as a highly expanded clone. Repertoire diversity was measured by Shannon entropy, and V-J evenness by the Gini coefficient. A clonotype was considered public if more than one individual shared it. The public reads were quality trimmed at Q25 with fastp and then assembled into clones with MiXCR by TCRdb, keeping productive beta chains. A single entry per CDR3 protein holds the most common genes and DNA from its merged rows. The V and J calls shown here were made by TCRdb, not taken from the authors' results. This sample comprises around 360,000 distinct CDR3 sequences, roughly 16% of them detected only once. Jointly, the top ten make up 20% to 25% of the sample.

The germline V gene yields MNHNS for CDR1 and SASEGT for CDR2. CDR3 length: 18 amino acids, cysteine to phenylalanine. Of all the DNA, just the CDR3 is kept, 54 bases in frame from base 1. Trimming takes 2 bases off V and 2 bases off J; junction bases not matched to a gene: 11. What this sample's time point label stands for: newly diagnosed GD, antithyroid drugs for less than 3 months. For both TCR sequencing and RNA sequencing, RNA was extracted from PBMCs in TRIzol. Graves' disease was diagnosed according to American Thyroid Association guidelines. Recruitment of patients was carried out at an endocrinology department in Xi'an, China. Each patient gave approximately 10 milliliters of peripheral blood, collected in an EDTA anticoagulant tube. Ficoll Paque Plus density gradient separation was used to isolate PBMCs, and no further T cell sorting was performed. RNA quality was checked with an Agilent 2100 Bioanalyzer and agarose gel, and concentration with a NanoDrop 2000.

This sample also appeared in a second study, on T cells in Graves' hyperthyroidism and ophthalmopathy. As the second study states: Graves' hyperthyroidism was defined as stable when no progression to ophthalmopathy occurred over 18 months of follow-up. Hyperthyroidism patients were newly diagnosed, with disease duration under 2 months, and aged 18 to 65 years. The study excluded patients with uncontrolled infections, other autoimmune diseases, pregnancy or lactation. Diagnoses were based on clinical symptoms, serum thyroxine and TRAb, thyroid ultrasound and orbital computed tomography. A first-round RT-PCR of the TCR CDR3 used the HTBI primer set with the Qiagen OneStep RT-PCR kit. Most expanded thyroid clonotypes (frequency above 0.001) were also detected in blood, a finding suggesting that blood repertoires may reflect thyroid immune responses. A 13 V-J signature model separated ophthalmopathy from stable hyperthyroidism, with around 91% sensitivity and 81.08% specificity in cross-validation and 80%/75% in testing. In validation, the model predicted progression to ophthalmopathy with roughly 66% sensitivity and about 73% specificity, a median of approximately 6.5 months before onset. TCR V-J signatures able to tell the groups apart were searched for in a discovery cohort of 95 or so patients, of whom 40 to 45 had Graves' ophthalmopathy and 55 to 65 had stable Graves' hyperthyroidism. Prospective prediction of ophthalmopathy was tested in an independent validation cohort consisting of 18 hyperthyroidism patients and some 16 patients who later progressed to ophthalmopathy. The 75 to 100 discovery patients were randomly divided into training and test sets at a 7:3 ratio. Thyroid tissue and blood T-cell repertoires from roughly six Graves' hyperthyroidism patients were also compared in the study. After blood sampling, hyperthyroidism patients were treated with methimazole at a starting dose of 30 mg daily, and ophthalmopathy patients were treated with high-dose intravenous methylprednisolone. Libraries were constructed in a second round of multiplex PCR, after which size selection and purification were performed. Paired-end sequencing of the libraries was performed with 100 bp reads on an Illumina HiSeq2000. SOAPnuke was used to process the raw data, throwing out any read that contained adapters or uncalled bases, had a mean Phred below 15, or lacked an exact constant-primer or identifier match. COPE v1.2.5 was used to merge the high-quality paired reads, and each unique nucleotide sequence was defined as a clonotype. Clonotypes were aligned to IMGT TRBV, TRBD and TRBJ reference segments using MiTCR v1.1. Only V-J combinations with frequency above 0.0001, covering about 99% of repertoires, were analysed. The TCS score was defined as F50 (clonal expansion) divided by E x V (chaos), with BLOSUM62-based TCRdist calculated between CDR3 peptides within each V-J. Welch's t-statistics and random forest reduced roughly 530 V-J features to under 15, which were used in a naive Bayes classifier (R e1071). Sample size was not statistically predetermined, and investigators were not blinded to group allocation. According to the paper, TCR Vbeta CDR3 sequencing was carried out on over 130 peripheral blood samples, which came from more than 40 ophthalmopathy, 70 to 80 hyperthyroidism and approximately 17 progressor patients.

Sequencing used peripheral blood mononuclear cells (PBMCs), obtained at new diagnosis, from a patient treated with antithyroid drugs. This sequence was found in a woman between 18 and 30 years old with Graves disease. Donor details come from another sample of the same person, matched by shared clones. The chain is assembled from TRBV6-1 and TRBJ1-1; TRBD1 fits 10 bases in the junction. This receptor has the CDR3 CASSELDRGSGENTEAFF. The DNA sequence is given as TGTGCCAGCAGTGAACTGGACAGGGGGTCAGGAGAAAACACTGAAGCTTTCTTT.